Listed here are 24 T cell receptor beta chains from one sample, sequenced in a study of OX40 agonist ivuxolimab in advanced cancers. Assay: immunoSEQ multiplex PCR; the TCRdb copy retains only in-frame clones and omits some. The sample holds about 72,000 clones, 81% seen once. Here the sequenced sample was CD4+ or CD8+ T cells sorted from blood, taken in a trial of the OX40 agonist ivuxolimab. These receptors were obtained from an adult with an advanced solid tumor such as melanoma, head and neck, liver or kidney cancer.

The CDR3: CASRGATIINYGYTF. Here the CDR3 DNA reads TGTGCCAGCAGGGGGGCCACAATTATTAACTATGGCTACACCTTC. The chain recombines TRBV25-1 with TRBJ1-2, with D possibly being TRBD1 (6 bases). The length of the CDR3 is 15 residues. Trimming pared 6 bases from V and 1 base from J, leaving 15 bases between. Germline CDR1 and CDR2: MGHDK and SYGVNS.

This sequence joins TRBV18 and TRBJ2-5, with TRBD2 identical over 14 bases. Trimming removed 5 bases from V and 3 bases from J; junction bases left unmatched: 11. The CDR3 sequence is 18 residues long. Germline V CDR1 and CDR2: KGHSH, LQKENI. The CDR3 region is CASSTRLAGGPREETQYF. CDR3 nucleotides: TGTGCCAGCTCAACTCGACTAGCGGGGGGGCCGCGAGAAGAGACCCAGTACTTC. Filled out from reference TRBV18 and TRBJ2-5, the complete variable domain reads NAGVMQNPRHLVRRRGQEARLRCSPMKGHSHVYWYRQLPEEGLKFMVYLQKENIIDESGMPKERFSAEFPKEGPSILRIQQVVRGDSAAYFCASSTRLAGGPREETQYFGPGTRLLVL.

J is TRBJ2-5 and V is TRBV5-1; 8 bases map to TRBD2. CDR1 is SGHRS and CDR2 is YFSETQ in the germline V gene. Trimming removed 2 bases from V and 2 bases from J; junction bases left unmatched: 5. The CDR3 is 15 residues long. The CDR3 loop reads CASSLSGGRQETQYF. DNA for the CDR3: TGCGCCAGCAGCTTAAGCGGGGGCCGACAAGAGACCCAGTACTTC.

CDR3 sequence reads: CASRQREGGTPSSYNEQFF. Written as DNA, the CDR3 is TGCGCCAGCAGACAAAGAGAGGGAGGTACCCCTAGCTCCTACAATGAGCAGTTCTTC. The chain employs TRBV4-3 and TRBJ2-1, with D possibly being TRBD2 (6 bases). CDR3 length: 19 residues. The ends were cut back, 6 bases at V and 0 bases at J, with 24 bases in the middle. Per germline, CDR1 LGHNA and CDR2 YSLEER.

The V gene is TRBV5-1, the J gene TRBJ1-1, with D unclear. Germline V gene data show CDR1 as SGHRS and CDR2 as YFSETQ. The CDR3 loop spans 13 amino acids. V was clipped by 3 bases and J by 0 bases, with 6 bases between them. CDR3 in amino acids: CASSSPVNTEAFF. For the CDR3, the DNA is TGCGCCAGCAGCTCGCCAGTGAACACTGAAGCTTTCTTT.

This sequence joins TRBV5-1 and TRBJ2-7; no reliable D call. With 0 bases removed from V and 6 bases from J, the gap between germline ends came to 10 bases. Germline lookup yields CDR1 SGHRS and CDR2 YFSETQ. This CDR3 contains 13 residues. The CDR3 loop reads CASSLGQVVEQYF. In DNA form, the CDR3 reads TGCGCCAGCAGCTTGGGGCAGGTCGTCGAGCAGTACTTC.

This chain connects TRBV9 to TRBJ2-2; D remains ambiguous. V lost 5 bases to trimming and J lost 10 bases, with 0 bases between them. The CDR3 is 8 residues long. Germline assignment: CDR1 SGDLS and CDR2 YYNGEE. Here the CDR3 reads CASRELFF. CDR3 DNA: TGTGCCAGCAGGGAGCTGTTTTTT.

The CDR3 DNA follows: TGTGCCAGCAGTGGACCCGGACAGGGGGTCACTGGCGGGCAGTACTTC. It specifies CASSGPGQGVTGGQYF. The rearrangement uses TRBV6-1 and TRBJ2-7; 10 nucleotides match TRBD1. Germline trimming cut 4 bases from V and 9 bases from J; bases unmatched to any gene: 15. This CDR3 region has 16 residues. The V gene's germline CDR1 is MNHNS and CDR2 SASEGT.

This sequence joins TRBV5-4 and TRBJ2-3, with D hard to call. Germline CDR1 reads SGHNT; CDR2 reads YYREEE (reference sequence). V dropped 2 bases and J dropped 8 bases, with 12 bases sitting between them. The CDR3 totals 13 residues. CDR3 amino acids: CASSFWTVGTQYF. The CDR3 DNA sequence: TGTGCCAGCAGCTTCTGGACGGTGGGTACGCAGTATTTT.

The V and J genes are TRBV6-5 and TRBJ1-1; no clear D gene. The V and J ends lost 5 bases and 1 base respectively, with 11 bases between them. The CDR3 totals 14 residues. CDR1 MNHEY and CDR2 SVGAGI come from the germline V gene. CDR3 residues: CASSTRAGNTEAFF. CDR3 nucleotide sequence: TGTGCCAGCAGTACCCGGGCAGGGAACACTGAAGCTTTCTTT.

This rearrangement joins TRBV2 to TRBJ2-7; a possible D gene is TRBD2 (5 bases). Per the germline V gene, CDR1 is SNHLY and CDR2 is FYNNEI. V was shortened by 8 bases and J by 0 bases, with 26 bases between the two germline ends. The CDR3 length is 18 residues. CDR3 nucleotides: TGTGCCAGCGCCGCCACAAAACTCGGACTCTTGAGCTCCTACGAGCAGTACTTC. It encodes CASAATKLGLLSSYEQYF.

The J gene is TRBJ2-2, the V gene TRBV5-6; 7 positions agree with TRBD2. V trimming: 1 base; J trimming: 3 bases; junction bases outside the gene matches: 3. Germline V gives CDR1 SGHDT, CDR2 YYEEEE. The CDR3 has 15 amino acids. The DNA for the CDR3 is TGTGCCAGCAGCTTGCGTAGCGGGCACACCGGGGAGCTGTTTTTT. It is translated as CASSLRSGHTGELFF.

This clone came up once. V usage is TRBV7-9 and J usage is TRBJ2-1, with D perhaps assigned TRBD1 or TRBD2 (5 bases each). Deletions cut 6 bases from V and 1 base from J, with 13 bases between. CDR3 size: 15 residues. Germline loops: CDR1 SEHNR, CDR2 FQNEAQ (reference sequence). In DNA, the CDR3 is TGTGCCAGCAGGGATGCAGGGACGTCCTACAATGAGCAGTTCTTC. Residues: CASRDAGTSYNEQFF.

The chain links TRBV7-2 to TRBJ1-2; D is unresolved. The CDR3 spans 14 residues. V gave up 1 base and J gave up 6 bases, with 12 bases separating them. In germline, CDR1 is SGHTA, CDR2 FQGNSA. CDR3 DNA sequence: TGTGCCAGCAGCTTAGTGGCCCGGGCCCATGGCTACACCTTC. Its protein is CASSLVARAHGYTF.

The chain joins TRBV10-3 to TRBJ2-1; TRBD2 matches at 7 bases. Trimming cost V 1 base and J 9 bases; bases outside gene matches: 9. The CDR3 runs to 15 residues. Per germline, CDR1 ENHRY and CDR2 SYGVKD. The CDR3: CAISEYGGSNGEQFF. In DNA form, the CDR3 reads TGTGCCATCAGTGAGTACGGCGGGAGCAATGGTGAGCAGTTCTTC.

The genes are TRBV18 and TRBJ2-7; D gene ambiguous. This CDR3 region has 15 residues. V was trimmed by 5 bases and J by 5 bases, leaving 19 bases between them. Per the germline V gene, CDR1 is KGHSH and CDR2 is LQKENI. In nucleotides, the CDR3 is TGTGCCAGCTCATCCCGGGTCCCCTCTGGAAACGAGCAGTACTTC. Protein sequence: CASSSRVPSGNEQYF.

The chain uses TRBV29-1 and TRBJ2-1; no reliable D call. CDR1 is SQVTM, CDR2 ANQGSEA, per germline. The CDR3 covers 14 residues. Trimming took off 2 bases at V and 4 bases at J, with 12 bases between the two ends. The CDR3 coding sequence is TGCAGCGTTGAACCTTTTCGGTCATACAATGAGCAGTTCTTC. Protein: CSVEPFRSYNEQFF.

The chain employs TRBV11-2 and TRBJ1-5, with unresolved D. The germline CDR1 and CDR2 sequences are SGHAT and FQNNGV. V lost 4 bases to trimming and J lost 4 bases, with 8 bases between them. The CDR3 runs to 13 residues. CDR3 DNA sequence: TGTGCCAGCAGCTCCCAGATGAATCAGCCCCAGCATTTT. This sequence encodes CASSSQMNQPQHF.

This chain connects TRBV11-2 to TRBJ2-2; D gene unclear. This CDR3 is built from 15 residues. The V end lost 6 bases, the J end lost 0 bases, and 11 bases lay between the germline ends. CDR1 SGHAT and CDR2 FQNNGV come from the germline V gene. CDR3 DNA: TGTGCCAGCAGATCCGGGCCCTCGAACACCGGGGAGCTGTTTTTT. This gives the protein CASRSGPSNTGELFF.

This chain joins TRBV2 and TRBJ1-1; D is possibly TRBD1 (5 bases). Trimming shortened V by 7 bases and J by 1 base, and 16 bases separated the two germline ends. The CDR3 loop spans 15 amino acids. Germline values: CDR1 SNHLY, CDR2 FYNNEI. The CDR3 nucleotides are TGTGCCAGCAAAGAAGGTTGGCAGGGGAACACTGAAGCTTTCTTT. Its protein product is CASKEGWQGNTEAFF.

This chain links TRBV4-3 with TRBJ2-2, with D unresolved. Germline CDR1 LGHNA, CDR2 YSLEER. Trimming took 0 bases from V and 3 from J, leaving 11 bases between them. CDR3 length: 16 amino acids. Here the CDR3 reads CASSQEWSYDTGELFF. The CDR3 nucleotides are TGCGCCAGCAGCCAAGAGTGGAGTTATGACACCGGGGAGCTGTTTTTT.

The J gene is TRBJ2-2, the V gene TRBV6-4, with D unresolved. CDR1 is MRHNA and CDR2 is SNTAGT in the germline V gene. Deletions cut 6 bases from V and 5 bases from J, with 4 bases between. This CDR3 comprises 11 residues. In DNA form, the CDR3 reads TGTGCCAGCAGAGGGACCGGGGAGCTGTTTTTT. This codes for CASRGTGELFF.

This clone turned up a few times. The chain employs TRBV5-1 and TRBJ1-6; D unresolved. V was cut by 4 bases and J by 7 bases, with 15 bases left in between. This CDR3 comprises 15 residues. CDR1 is SGHRS, CDR2 YFSETQ, per germline. The CDR3 here is CASSPDSGRNSPLHF. The DNA of the CDR3 is TGCGCCAGCAGCCCAGACTCGGGCAGGAATTCACCCCTCCACTTT.

The rearrangement links TRBV18 to TRBJ2-1; 8 bases fit TRBD2. V shed 4 bases and J 9 bases; nucleotides not matched to a gene: 20. The germline V gene encodes CDR1 KGHSH and CDR2 LQKENI. This CDR3 has 18 amino acids. CDR3 region: CASSLPVIGRALGSEQFF. The CDR3 nucleotides are TGTGCCAGCTCACTCCCGGTTATCGGGAGGGCCTTGGGTAGTGAGCAGTTCTTC.